The 27 T cell receptor beta chains below were found in one sample sequenced in a study of T-cell memory formation after mild COVID-19. Via MiXCR, TCRdb re-called the 5' RACE reads, giving one row per CDR3 protein. The data contain 200,000 to 250,000 distinct CDR3 sequences, 27% of them singletons. The sample consisted of PBMCs or a T cell subset sorted from them (not recorded which). The receptors shown here come from an adult woman who had mild COVID-19 (a few samples of this study predate the infection). Cell type and time point are not known.

This clonotype has just a few counts. CDR3 region: CSARDAFQDRGRVTEAFF. CDR3 sequence (DNA): TGCAGTGCTAGAGATGCCTTTCAGGACAGGGGGCGGGTTACTGAAGCTTTCTTT. The rearrangement links TRBV20-1 to TRBJ1-1; 11 bases are shared with TRBD1. The CDR3 contains 18 residues. CDR1 DFQATT and CDR2 SNEGSKA come from the germline V gene (reference sequence). With V trimmed by 0 bases and J by 5 bases, 14 bases remained unmatched.

This clonotype has just a few counts. The chain combines TRBV20-1 with TRBJ1-5; D may be TRBD1 (5 bases). The CDR3 runs to 16 residues. The ends were cut back, 1 base at V and 0 bases at J, with 13 bases in the middle. Germline values: CDR1 DFQATT, CDR2 SNEGSKA (reference sequence). CDR3: CSARGARQTSNQPQHF. The CDR3 DNA follows: TGCAGTGCTAGAGGAGCTAGACAGACTAGCAATCAGCCCCAGCATTTT.

The chain carries TRBV7-2 and TRBJ2-5, with TRBD1 matching 7 bases. V dropped 5 bases and J dropped 2; count of bases not matched to a gene: 11. CDR1 is SGHTA, CDR2 FQGNSA, per germline. The CDR3 runs to 16 residues. The CDR3 DNA sequence: TGTGCCAGCAGCATAACCCGGGACAGTCTACAAGAGACCCAGTACTTC. It encodes CASSITRDSLQETQYF.

The chain couples TRBV3-1 to TRBJ1-6; D call uncertain. The germline V and J ends were trimmed by 1 base and 10 bases, with 8 bases remaining between them. Germline V lookup: CDR1 LGHDT, CDR2 YNNKEL (reference sequence). The CDR3 runs 13 residues. This chain's CDR3 is CASSQGPVSPLHF. CDR3 nucleotide sequence: TGTGCCAGCAGCCAAGGCCCCGTGTCACCCCTCCACTTT.

The chain employs TRBV2 and TRBJ2-1; the match to TRBD2 covers 16 bases. V dropped 6 bases and J dropped 9; count of bases not matched to a gene: 5. Looked up from germline, CDR1 is SNHLY and CDR2 is FYNNEI. CDR3 length equals 15 residues. CDR3 coding DNA: TGTGCCAGCAGAGCGGGACTAGCGGGAGGGAGTGAGCAGTTCTTC. Protein sequence: CASRAGLAGGSEQFF.

This clonotype was detected ten times or more. The chain recombines TRBV7-8 with TRBJ2-1, with no clear D. Germline-derived CDR1 and CDR2 are SGHVS and FQNEAQ. The CDR3 sequence is 15 residues long. With 4 bases removed from V and 1 base from J, the gap between germline ends came to 11 bases. This CDR3 reads CASSSPLGSYNEQFF. The CDR3 DNA is TGTGCCAGCAGCTCTCCCCTTGGTTCCTACAATGAGCAGTTCTTC.

The chain joins TRBV10-3 to TRBJ2-3, with 8 bases that match TRBD2. The length of the CDR3 is 14 residues. With 5 bases clipped from V and 1 base from J, the junction kept 2 bases outside the gene matches. The germline V gene has CDR1 ENHRY and CDR2 SYGVKD. The CDR3, as DNA: TGTGCCATCAGTAAAGCGGGAGGCACAGATACGCAGTATTTT. This sequence encodes CAISKAGGTDTQYF.

In DNA form, the CDR3 reads TGCGCCAGCAGCTTAGACAGGGGAAACTATGGCTACACCTTC. Translated: CASSLDRGNYGYTF. The chain joins TRBV5-1 to TRBJ1-2, with 8 bases that match TRBD1. Trimming at V came to 2 bases and at J to 2 bases, leaving 2 bases not matched to a gene. The CDR3 is 14 residues long. CDR1 is SGHRS and CDR2 is YFSETQ in the germline V gene.

This chain connects TRBV12-3 or TRBV12-4 to TRBJ2-1; 13 bases map to TRBD2. J gave up 9 bases and V 7 bases, and 9 bases lay outside the gene matches. This CDR3 is 15 amino acids long. The CDR3 DNA reads as TGTGCCAGCACCCTGTGGACTAGCGGGAGTATTGAGCAGTTCTTC. Translation: CASTLWTSGSIEQFF.

This rearrangement joins TRBV7-2 to TRBJ2-3; 9 nucleotides align to TRBD2. CDR1 and CDR2 (germline): SGHTA, FQGNSA. The CDR3 is made up of 17 amino acids. V lost 5 bases to trimming and J lost 4 bases; unmatched junction nucleotides: 13. CDR3 amino acids: CASSPQPVAGAADTQYF. As DNA, the CDR3 is TGTGCCAGCAGCCCTCAACCGGTAGCGGGAGCCGCAGATACGCAGTATTTT. Complete variable domain (other parts from reference TRBV7-2 and TRBJ2-3): GAGVSQSPSNKVTEKGKDVELRCDPISGHTALYWYRQSLGQGLEFLIYFQGNSAPDKSGLPSDRFSAERTGGSVSTLTIQRTQQEDSAVYLCASSPQPVAGAADTQYFGPGTRLTVL.

This clonotype was seen a handful of times. J is TRBJ2-2 and V is TRBV3-1; 10 bases map to TRBD2. This CDR3 has 16 residues. V lost 4 bases, J lost 6 bases, and 8 bases stayed unmatched. CDR1 and CDR2 from the germline V gene are LGHDT and YNNKEL (reference sequence). CDR3 sequence: CASSLYLGLAAGELFF. CDR3 in DNA: TGTGCCAGCAGCCTATACCTCGGACTAGCGGCCGGGGAGCTGTTTTTT.

The CDR3 reads CASSEQGSNYGYTF. The CDR3 coding sequence is TGTGCCAGCAGTGAACAGGGTTCTAACTATGGCTACACCTTC. The chain uses TRBV12-3 or TRBV12-4 and TRBJ1-2, with D tentatively TRBD1 (6 bases). V lost 5 bases and J lost 0, with 10 bases in between. The CDR3 runs to 14 residues.

The rearrangement links TRBV2 to TRBJ2-3; perhaps D is TRBD1 or TRBD2 (5 bases each). CDR1 is SNHLY, CDR2 FYNNEI, per germline. Trimming left V 5 bases short and J 4 bases short, with 16 bases between. There are 15 residues in the CDR3. The CDR3 protein is CASSPPGPRADTQYF. CDR3 nucleotide sequence: TGTGCCAGCAGTCCCCCGGGACCCAGGGCAGATACGCAGTATTTT.

This chain links TRBV7-9 with TRBJ2-7; no clear D. The CDR3 contains 15 residues. Between the trimmed V and J ends, which lost 3 bases and 6 bases, there was a span of 18 bases. Germline V lookup: CDR1 SEHNR, CDR2 FQNEAQ (reference sequence). CDR3 in DNA: TGTGCCAGCAGCTTTATCGCTCCATGGCCTAGCGAGCAGTACTTC. The encoded protein is CASSFIAPWPSEQYF.

The rearrangement uses TRBV11-3 and TRBJ1-2; D gene uncertain. In germline, CDR1 is SGHNT, CDR2 YENEEA. This CDR3 is 14 amino acids long. Trimming took off 1 base at V and 2 bases at J, with 8 bases between the two ends. The CDR3 sequence: CASSLGRRNYGYTF. DNA for the CDR3: TGTGCCAGCAGCTTAGGCCGGAGAAACTATGGCTACACCTTC.

The table lists this clonotype with a few counts. The chain links TRBV2 to TRBJ1-2; D unclear. CDR1 is SNHLY, CDR2 FYNNEI, per germline. V was pared by 11 bases and J by 8 bases, with 18 bases between. This CDR3 is 12 amino acids long. The CDR3 DNA follows: TGTGCCCCTGGGGAGGGCCAAGGGGGCTACACCTTC. Amino acid sequence: CAPGEGQGGYTF.

This clonotype was detected a few times. The V call is TRBV18, the J call TRBJ2-5, with 9 bases aligning to TRBD1. There are 15 residues in the CDR3. Unmatched junction bases numbered 4, after V lost 3 bases and J lost 2 bases. Germline V lookup: CDR1 KGHSH, CDR2 LQKENI. CDR3 region: CASSPRTGAQETQYF. CDR3 nucleotides: TGTGCCAGCTCACCGAGGACAGGGGCACAAGAGACCCAGTACTTC.

This clonotype showed up just a few times. This chain connects TRBV25-1 to TRBJ2-5, with unresolved D. The CDR3 sequence is 13 residues long. V was trimmed by 10 bases and J by 1 base, leaving 13 bases between them. Germline V CDR1 and CDR2: MGHDK, SYGVNS. CDR3 residues: CATFEPSQETQYF. CDR3 nucleotides: TGTGCCACCTTCGAACCGAGCCAAGAGACCCAGTACTTC.

This clonotype was counted only a few times. In DNA, the CDR3 is TGTGCCTCCTCCGGCGCCGGGACAGCGATCTACGAGCAGTACTTC. As protein: CASSGAGTAIYEQYF. The chain is built from TRBV10-3 and TRBJ2-7; 7 positions match TRBD1. This CDR3 contains 15 residues. V trimming: 11 bases; J trimming: 3 bases; junction bases outside the gene matches: 16. Germline V gene lookup returns CDR1 ENHRY and CDR2 SYGVKD.

The rearrangement joins TRBV15 to TRBJ1-4; D is undetermined. The CDR3 has 13 residues. V was pared by 5 bases and J by 3 bases, with 7 bases between. Germline V gene data show CDR1 as LNHNV and CDR2 as YYDKDF (reference sequence). Written as DNA, the CDR3 is TGTGCCACCAGCTCGCGTCCTAATGAAAAACTGTTTTTT. Amino acid sequence: CATSSRPNEKLFF. Full variable domain (outside the CDR3, taken from reference TRBV15 and TRBJ1-4): DAMVIQNPRYQVTQFGKPVTLSCSQTLNHNVMYWYQQKSSQAPKLLFHYYDKDFNNEADTPDNFQSRRPNTSFCFLDIRSPGLGDTAMYLCATSSRPNEKLFFGSGTQLSVL.

The rearrangement joins TRBV4-3 to TRBJ2-7; 12 nucleotides line up with TRBD1. J lost 4 bases, V lost 1 base, and 8 bases had no gene match. Germline V gives CDR1 LGHNA, CDR2 YSLEER. The CDR3 loop spans 17 amino acids. In DNA form, the CDR3 reads TGCGCCAGCAGCCAAGTGACGCCGGGACAGGGGGCATACGAGCAGTACTTC. This codes for CASSQVTPGQGAYEQYF.

The rearrangement uses TRBV27 and TRBJ1-4; D is unresolved. The ends were cut back, 6 bases at V and 0 bases at J, with 14 bases in the middle. This CDR3 is 16 amino acids long. The V gene's germline CDR1 is MNHEY and CDR2 SMNVEV (reference sequence). Written as DNA, the CDR3 is TGTGCCAGCAGCCCCCGTCCGGTTGCAACTAATGAAAAACTGTTTTTT. As protein: CASSPRPVATNEKLFF. Combining the CDR3 with reference TRBV27 and TRBJ1-4 gives the whole variable domain EAQVTQNPRYLITVTGKKLTVTCSQNMNHEYMSWYRQDPGLGLRQIYYSMNVEVTDKGDVPEGYKVSRKEKRNFPLILESPSPNQTSLYFCASSPRPVATNEKLFFGSGTQLSVL.

This chain links TRBV15 with TRBJ2-7; D is unresolved. Germline loops: CDR1 LNHNV, CDR2 YYDKDF (reference sequence). The CDR3 is 14 residues long. V lost 2 bases to trimming and J lost 4 bases, with 12 bases between them. CDR3 DNA: TGTGCCACCAGCAGACGGCCTAAGGGATACGAGCAGTACTTC. This encodes CATSRRPKGYEQYF.

CDR3 sequence: CASSFGAGQPQHF. The CDR3 nucleotides read TGTGCCAGCAGTTTTGGGGCAGGGCAGCCCCAGCATTTT. The chain recombines TRBV27 with TRBJ1-5, with a possible D match to TRBD1 (5 bases). The V and J ends lost 3 bases and 7 bases respectively, with 10 bases between them. CDR1 and CDR2 from the germline V gene are MNHEY and SMNVEV (reference sequence). CDR3 length equals 13 residues.

This clonotype has at least ten counts. The chain has TRBV29-1 and TRBJ2-7; no clear D gene. This CDR3 contains 12 residues. The germline V gene encodes CDR1 SQVTM and CDR2 ANQGSEA. Trimming removed 3 bases at V and 2 bases at J, with 8 bases between. The CDR3 protein is CSVDSGTYEQYF. The CDR3 nucleotides read TGCAGCGTTGACAGTGGAACCTACGAGCAGTACTTC.

This clonotype was seen a few times. This chain uses TRBV3-1 with TRBJ1-2; the D gene is possibly TRBD1 (5 bases). The CDR3 contains 14 residues. Trimming took off 4 bases at V and 10 bases at J, with 19 bases between the two ends. Germline CDR1 and CDR2: LGHDT and YNNKEL (reference sequence). CDR3 residues: CASSRIPGNGVYTF. The CDR3 DNA is TGTGCCAGCAGCCGGATCCCAGGGAACGGCGTCTACACCTTC.

The chain is built from TRBV29-1 and TRBJ2-1; D is unclear. Germline assignment: CDR1 SQVTM and CDR2 ANQGSEA. The CDR3 sequence is 13 residues long. Trimming removed 2 bases at V and 4 bases at J, with 9 bases between. In DNA, the CDR3 is TGCAGCGTTGAAAGACCTGATTACAATGAGCAGTTCTTC. Protein product: CSVERPDYNEQFF.